This is a list of T cell receptor beta chains from one sample in a study of shared clonotypes between healthy human individuals. Sequenced by immunoSEQ multiplex PCR; TCRdb stores in-frame clones only, minus some. This sample yields approximately 500,000 clones, of which 78% are seen a single time; 9.5% to 15% belongs to the top ten. Sequenced: PBMCs. The receptors were sampled from a woman in her forties in good health. Some clones in this sample may be carry-over from other donors' samples. Each CDR3 is given with its conserved first and last residue.

v_gene: TRBV27; CDR3aa: CASSLAGQGRRPHF
v_gene: TRBV18; CDR3aa: CASSPDLTAEAFF
v_gene: TRBV7-6; CDR3aa: CASSLARQKLSTDTQYF
v_gene: TRBV7-9; CDR3aa: CASSLASVAGYNEQFF
v_gene: TRBV28; CDR3aa: CASSAGTSGKGFRETQYF
v_gene: TRBV5-1; CDR3aa: CASSLVAQSSYEQYF
v_gene: TRBV2; CDR3aa: CAIQGIISGSSSYNEQFF
v_gene: TRBV5-1; CDR3aa: CASSLGTGVQETQYF
v_gene: TRBV30; CDR3aa: CAWPTGTGDAEAFF
v_gene: TRBV7-8; CDR3aa: CASSQGGYPSYEQYF
v_gene: TRBV14; CDR3aa: CASSPPGDPFYGYTF
v_gene: TRBV28; CDR3aa: CASSSGTRGEETQYF
v_gene: TRBV28; CDR3aa: CASSSLGEGTEAFF
v_gene: TRBV18; CDR3aa: CASSPRTEETQYF
v_gene: TRBV29-1; CDR3aa: CSVENGNTIYF
v_gene: TRBV25-1; CDR3aa: CASNDIAGTSGADTQYF
v_gene: TRBV7-6; CDR3aa: CASSLEVPTAARAQYF
v_gene: TRBV28; CDR3aa: CASRTHGPNEQFF
v_gene: TRBV29-1; CDR3aa: CSVGRRSGANVLTF
v_gene: TRBV20-1; CDR3aa: CSARIGGGAFF
v_gene: TRBV30; CDR3aa: CAWSVHGGYNEQFF
v_gene: TRBV19; CDR3aa: CASSLVAGAYNEQFF
v_gene: TRBV30; CDR3aa: CAWGGFIQYF
v_gene: TRBV30; CDR3aa: CAWTANNSPLHF
v_gene: TRBV5-6; CDR3aa: CASTPGREKGYNEQFF
v_gene: TRBV11-3; CDR3aa: CASSLRGLTETQYF
v_gene: TRBV5-5; CDR3aa: CASSLGLAGGEKTQYF
v_gene: TRBV28; CDR3aa: CASSSDFNQPQHF
v_gene: TRBV7-6; CDR3aa: CASSPGLAGATYEQYF
v_gene: TRBV6-6; CDR3aa: CASSYSESRNTIYF
v_gene: TRBV27; CDR3aa: CASNPDRPGNEQFF
v_gene: TRBV10-1; CDR3aa: CASSPGRAYQELFF
v_gene: TRBV28; CDR3aa: CASSPPQGRSNQPQHF
v_gene: TRBV10-3; CDR3aa: CAISDGAKNIQYF
v_gene: TRBV11-2; CDR3aa: CASSGVAGLAETQYF
v_gene: TRBV7-9; CDR3aa: CASSPARTGGSEQYF
v_gene: TRBV5-1; CDR3aa: CASSFRSGSYEQYF
v_gene: TRBV28; CDR3aa: CASSPPSGYEQYF
v_gene: TRBV18; CDR3aa: CASSPPSGKDTQYF
v_gene: TRBV30; CDR3aa: CAWSVGFSAKETQYF
v_gene: TRBV5-1; CDR3aa: CASSLFVSGGATDEQYF
v_gene: TRBV7-2; CDR3aa: CASSLWADTDTQYF
v_gene: TRBV11-2; CDR3aa: CASSSWGSGSTGELFF
v_gene: TRBV18; CDR3aa: CASSGTSGTDTQYF
v_gene: TRBV5-1; CDR3aa: CATPPSGRYEQYF
v_gene: TRBV29-1; CDR3aa: CSVEVASREQYF
v_gene: TRBV4-2; CDR3aa: CASSQETGIMNTEAFF
v_gene: TRBV5-1; CDR3aa: CASSQGTGELFF
v_gene: TRBV19; CDR3aa: CASSPQGATYQPQHF
v_gene: TRBV5-1; CDR3aa: CASSPWSTDTQYF